This TCR beta chain was documented in a study of T-cell reconstitution after alpha-beta-depleted transplantation in children (dated by TCRdb to between 2015 and 2016). With regard to the full study: T-cell immune reconstitution after TCRalphabeta/CD19-depleted allogeneic hematopoietic cell transplantation in children was quantitatively tracked in the study by means of TCR repertoire profiling.

General conclusions and limits of the study: Over the following months the frequencies of hyperexpanded clones went down, and after one year T-cell counts and TCRbeta diversity were mostly credited to newly produced T cells. The high TCRbeta diversity at day 60 in some patients was ascribed to recipient T cells and intrathymic progenitors that had survived conditioning. The apparently early recovery of alphabetaT-cell counts about two months after transplant reportedly depended on only several hundred rapidly expanded clones that came from non-depleted graft cells.

The sample's treatment or condition label is to be understood as: allogeneic hematopoietic cell transplantation with graft depleted of TCRalphabeta T cells and CD19 B cells. The children who served as transplant recipients had been given grafts of TCRalphabeta/CD19-depleted allogeneic hematopoietic cells. The V end loses 4 bases and the J end loses 11 bases, and a stretch of 10 bases separates them. In the germline V gene, CDR1 corresponds to SGHRS and CDR2 to YFSETQ. The CDR3 runs 11 amino acids, cysteine and phenylalanine included. The retained sequence is limited to the CDR3, 33 bases, with the frame set at the first base. Library generation was performed with PCR. Sequencing was performed on an Illumina HiSeq 2500. Molecular barcoding was employed in the preparation of TCR libraries, with unique molecular identifiers being used to normalize TCRbeta repertoire quantification. The public reads were reprocessed in TCRdb via fastp at Q25 and MiXCR, keeping in-frame beta chains. Every CDR3 protein is listed once, alongside the most common genes and DNA of its rows. Present in this sample are a few hundred thousand distinct CDR3 sequences, 10% to 15% of which were seen just once. The top ten constitute 2% to 2.5% of the sample.

This clonotype has at least ten counts. Its antigen has not been determined. Base-call qualities are not available, and no considerably larger clone is one nucleotide away. The receptor's source is a male patient under 18 who had a stem cell transplant for acute myeloid leukemia, so the T cells may come from the graft donor. This receptor chain uses TRBV5-1 and TRBJ2-1; the D gene remains uncertain. The sample here was PBMCs, mostly from graft donor cells, taken 360 days after TCRalphabeta/CD19-depleted stem cell transplant. The CDR3 in this case is CASSLEHKQFF. The DNA sequence is as follows: TGCGCCAGCAGCCTAGAACATAAGCAGTTCTTC.